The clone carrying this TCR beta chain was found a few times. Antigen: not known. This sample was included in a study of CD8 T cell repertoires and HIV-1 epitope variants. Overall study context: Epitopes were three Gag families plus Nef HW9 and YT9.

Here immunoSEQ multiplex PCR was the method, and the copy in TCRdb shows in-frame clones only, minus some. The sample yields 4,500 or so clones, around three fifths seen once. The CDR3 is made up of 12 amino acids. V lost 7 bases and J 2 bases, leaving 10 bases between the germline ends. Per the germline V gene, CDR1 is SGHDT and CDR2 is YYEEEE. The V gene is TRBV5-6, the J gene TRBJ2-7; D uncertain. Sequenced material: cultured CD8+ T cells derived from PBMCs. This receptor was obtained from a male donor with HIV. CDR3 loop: CASRWSTYEQYF. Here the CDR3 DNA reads TGTGCCAGCCGGTGGTCCACCTACGAGCAGTACTTC.